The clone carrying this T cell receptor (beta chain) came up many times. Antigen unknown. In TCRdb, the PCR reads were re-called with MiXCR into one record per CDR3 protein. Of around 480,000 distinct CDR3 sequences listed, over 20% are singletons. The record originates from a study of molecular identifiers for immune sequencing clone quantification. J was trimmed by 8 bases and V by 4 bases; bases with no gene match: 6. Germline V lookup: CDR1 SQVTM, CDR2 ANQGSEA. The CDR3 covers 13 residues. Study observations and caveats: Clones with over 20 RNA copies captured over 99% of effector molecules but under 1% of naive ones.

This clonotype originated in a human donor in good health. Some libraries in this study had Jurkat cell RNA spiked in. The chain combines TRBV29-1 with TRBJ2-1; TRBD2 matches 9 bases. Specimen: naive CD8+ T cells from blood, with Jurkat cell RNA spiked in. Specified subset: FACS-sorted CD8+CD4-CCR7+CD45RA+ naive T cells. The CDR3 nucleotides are TGCAGCGTTGGTTTGCGGGAGGGAGATGAGCAGTTCTTC. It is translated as CSVGLREGDEQFF.